This entry describes one T cell receptor (beta chain). Its target is unknown. The entry originates in a study of radiation and T cells in renal cell carcinoma. On the study more broadly: Nephrectomy followed 15 Gy stereotactic body radiation by 4 weeks. The study, taken as a whole, reports: Baseline intratumoral clonotype presence is unknown without pretreatment biopsies.

Regarding time point: blood 2 weeks post-SBRT. Documented treatment: 15 Gy SBRT to primary tumor, nephrectomy 4 weeks later. The table came from immunoSEQ multiplex PCR; TCRdb's copy has only in-frame clones and leaves some out. The table has roughly 130,000 clones, approximately 75% seen once. This CDR3 comprises 10 residues. The germline V gene encodes CDR1 MNHNS and CDR2 SASEGT. Trimming shortened V by 9 bases and J by 11 bases, and 11 bases separated the two germline ends. Specimen: blood, collected from a patient whose treatment included radiotherapy and nephrectomy. The chain recombines TRBV6-1 with TRBJ1-5; D is undetermined. The receptor was derived from a woman aged 55-69 years with renal cell carcinoma. The CDR3 DNA reads TGTGCCAGTCGAGAGGAGGCCCAGCATTTT. It codes for CASREEAQHF.